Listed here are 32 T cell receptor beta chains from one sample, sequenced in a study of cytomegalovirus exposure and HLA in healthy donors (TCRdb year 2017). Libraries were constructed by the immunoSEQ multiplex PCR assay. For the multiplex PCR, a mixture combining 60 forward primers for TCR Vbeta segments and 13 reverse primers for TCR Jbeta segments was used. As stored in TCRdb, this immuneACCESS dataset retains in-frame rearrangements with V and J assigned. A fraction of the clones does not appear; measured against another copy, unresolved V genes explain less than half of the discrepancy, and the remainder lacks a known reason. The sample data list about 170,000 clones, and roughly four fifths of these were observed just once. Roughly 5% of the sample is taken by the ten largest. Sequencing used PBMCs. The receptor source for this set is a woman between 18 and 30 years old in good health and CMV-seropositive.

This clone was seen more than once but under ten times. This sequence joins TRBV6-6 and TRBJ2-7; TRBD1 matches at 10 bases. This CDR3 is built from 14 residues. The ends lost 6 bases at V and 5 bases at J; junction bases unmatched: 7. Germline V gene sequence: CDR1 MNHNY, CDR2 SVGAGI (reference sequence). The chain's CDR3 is CASSGTGVTHEQYF. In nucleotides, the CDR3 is TGTGCCAGCAGCGGGACAGGGGTAACGCACGAGCAGTACTTC.

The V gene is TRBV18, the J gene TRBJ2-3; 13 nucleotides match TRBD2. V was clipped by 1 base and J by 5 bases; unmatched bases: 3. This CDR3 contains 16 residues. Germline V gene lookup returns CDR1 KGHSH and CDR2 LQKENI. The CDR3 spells CASSPRTSGGGDTQYF. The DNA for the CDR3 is TGTGCCAGCTCACCACGTACTAGCGGGGGGGGAGATACGCAGTATTTT. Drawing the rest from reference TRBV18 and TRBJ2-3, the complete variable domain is NAGVMQNPRHLVRRRGQEARLRCSPMKGHSHVYWYRQLPEEGLKFMVYLQKENIIDESGMPKERFSAEFPKEGPSILRIQQVVRGDSAAYFCASSPRTSGGGDTQYFGPGTRLTVL.

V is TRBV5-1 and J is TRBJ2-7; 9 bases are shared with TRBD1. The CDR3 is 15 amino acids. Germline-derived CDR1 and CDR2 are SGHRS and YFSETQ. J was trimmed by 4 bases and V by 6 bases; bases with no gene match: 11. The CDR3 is CASKQGTGRLYEQYF. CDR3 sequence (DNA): TGCGCCAGCAAGCAAGGGACAGGGAGACTTTACGAGCAGTACTTC.

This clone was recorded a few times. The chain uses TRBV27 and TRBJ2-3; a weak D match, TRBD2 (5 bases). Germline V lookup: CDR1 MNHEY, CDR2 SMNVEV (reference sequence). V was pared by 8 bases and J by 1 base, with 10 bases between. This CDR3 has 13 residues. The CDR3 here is CASFGRGTDTQYF. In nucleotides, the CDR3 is TGTGCCAGCTTCGGGCGGGGCACAGATACGCAGTATTTT.

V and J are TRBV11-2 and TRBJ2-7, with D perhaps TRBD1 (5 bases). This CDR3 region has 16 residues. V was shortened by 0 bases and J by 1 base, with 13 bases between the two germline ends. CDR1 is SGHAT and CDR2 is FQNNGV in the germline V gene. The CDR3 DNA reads TGTGCCAGCAGCTTAGATAGGCCAGGGCGGTCCTACGAGCAGTACTTC. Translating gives CASSLDRPGRSYEQYF.

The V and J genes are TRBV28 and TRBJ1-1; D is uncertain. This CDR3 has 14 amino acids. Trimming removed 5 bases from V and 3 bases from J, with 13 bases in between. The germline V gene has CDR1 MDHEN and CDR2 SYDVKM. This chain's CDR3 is CASSPAPLYTEAFF. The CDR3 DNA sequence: TGTGCCAGCAGTCCAGCGCCCTTATACACTGAAGCTTTCTTT.

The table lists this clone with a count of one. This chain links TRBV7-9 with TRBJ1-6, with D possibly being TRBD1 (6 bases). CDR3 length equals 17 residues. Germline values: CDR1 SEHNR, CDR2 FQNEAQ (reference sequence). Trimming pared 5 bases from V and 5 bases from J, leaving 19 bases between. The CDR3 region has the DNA TGTGCCAGCAGCGATTACAGGGACGCCTATCATAATTCACCCCTCCACTTT. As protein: CASSDYRDAYHNSPLHF.

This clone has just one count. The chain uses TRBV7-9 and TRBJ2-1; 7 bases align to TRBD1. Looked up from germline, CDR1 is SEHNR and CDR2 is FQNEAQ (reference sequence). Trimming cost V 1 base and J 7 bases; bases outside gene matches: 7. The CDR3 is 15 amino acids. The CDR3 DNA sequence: TGTGCCAGCAGCTTAGAAAGGGGGCGTAGAAATGAGCAGTTCTTC. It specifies CASSLERGRRNEQFF.

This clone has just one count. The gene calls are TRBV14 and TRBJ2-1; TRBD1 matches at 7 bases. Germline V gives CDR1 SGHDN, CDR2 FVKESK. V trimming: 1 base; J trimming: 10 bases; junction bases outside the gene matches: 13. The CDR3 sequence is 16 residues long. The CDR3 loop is CASSQGSGTASREQFF. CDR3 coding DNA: TGTGCCAGCAGCCAAGGTTCGGGGACAGCGTCTCGGGAGCAGTTCTTC. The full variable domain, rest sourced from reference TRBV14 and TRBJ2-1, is EAGVTQFPSHSVIEKGQTVTLRCDPISGHDNLYWYRRVMGKEIKFLLHFVKESKQDESGMPNNRFLAERTGGTYSTLKVQPAELEDSGVYFCASSQGSGTASREQFFGPGTRLTVL.

The CDR3 region has the DNA TGTGCCAGCAGTGACCGAGGTTATAATTCACCCCTCCACTTT. Translated, it gives CASSDRGYNSPLHF. V and J are TRBV2 and TRBJ1-6; no firm D call. The CDR3 is made up of 14 amino acids. V shed 3 bases and J shed 4 bases, with 7 bases lying between them. CDR1 is SNHLY and CDR2 is FYNNEI in the germline V gene.

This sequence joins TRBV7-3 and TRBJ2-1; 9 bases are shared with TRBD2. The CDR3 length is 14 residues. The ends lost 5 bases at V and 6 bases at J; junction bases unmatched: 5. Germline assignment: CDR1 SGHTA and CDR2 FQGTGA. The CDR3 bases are TGTGCCAGCAGCCCCGCAGCGGGGGGCAATGAGCAGTTCTTC. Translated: CASSPAAGGNEQFF.

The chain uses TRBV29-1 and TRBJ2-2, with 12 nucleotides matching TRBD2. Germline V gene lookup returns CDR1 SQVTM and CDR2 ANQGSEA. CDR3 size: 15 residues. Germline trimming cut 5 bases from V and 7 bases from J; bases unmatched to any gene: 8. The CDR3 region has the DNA TGCAGCGTTCGTCTAGCGGGGGGGCCCCACGGGGAGCTGTTTTTT. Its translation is CSVRLAGGPHGELFF.

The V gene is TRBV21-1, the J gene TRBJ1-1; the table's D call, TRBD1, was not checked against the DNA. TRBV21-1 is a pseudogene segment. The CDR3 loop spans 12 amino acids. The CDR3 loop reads CASSKGTRGDFF. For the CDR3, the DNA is TGTGCCAGCAGCAAAGGAACCAGGGGAGACTTCTTT.

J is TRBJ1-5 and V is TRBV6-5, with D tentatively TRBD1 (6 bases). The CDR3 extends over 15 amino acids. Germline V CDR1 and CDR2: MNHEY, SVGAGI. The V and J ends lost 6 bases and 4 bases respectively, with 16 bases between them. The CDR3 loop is CASSLGRGANQPQHF. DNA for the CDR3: TGTGCCAGCAGCCTCGGCCGGGGGGCTAATCAGCCCCAGCATTTT.

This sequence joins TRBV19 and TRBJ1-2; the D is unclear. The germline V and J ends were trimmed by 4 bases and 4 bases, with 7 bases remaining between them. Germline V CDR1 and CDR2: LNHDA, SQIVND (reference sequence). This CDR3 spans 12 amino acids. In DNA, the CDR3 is TGTGCCAGTAGTAGACTGACCTATGGCTACACCTTC. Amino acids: CASSRLTYGYTF.

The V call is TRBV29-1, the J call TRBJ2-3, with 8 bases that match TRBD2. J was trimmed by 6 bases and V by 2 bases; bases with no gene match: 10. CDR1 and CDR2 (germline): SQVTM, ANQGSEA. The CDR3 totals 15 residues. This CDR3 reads CSVEFRGGVTDTQYF. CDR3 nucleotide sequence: TGCAGCGTTGAATTTCGGGGGGGTGTAACGGATACGCAGTATTTT.

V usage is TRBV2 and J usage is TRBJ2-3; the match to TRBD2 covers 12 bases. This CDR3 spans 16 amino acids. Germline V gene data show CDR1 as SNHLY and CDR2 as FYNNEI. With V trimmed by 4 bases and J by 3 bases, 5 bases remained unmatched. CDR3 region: CASSVATSGGTDTQYF. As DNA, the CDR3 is TGTGCCAGCAGTGTAGCCACTAGCGGGGGGACAGATACGCAGTATTTT.

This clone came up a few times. The CDR3 loop is CAISESMRWRTNEKLFF. CDR3 DNA: TGTGCCATCAGTGAGTCGATGAGATGGAGGACTAATGAAAAACTGTTTTTT. The chain uses TRBV10-3 and TRBJ1-4; D gene unclear. The CDR3 runs 17 residues. Looked up from germline, CDR1 is ENHRY and CDR2 is SYGVKD. V shed 0 bases and J shed 2 bases, with 13 bases lying between them.

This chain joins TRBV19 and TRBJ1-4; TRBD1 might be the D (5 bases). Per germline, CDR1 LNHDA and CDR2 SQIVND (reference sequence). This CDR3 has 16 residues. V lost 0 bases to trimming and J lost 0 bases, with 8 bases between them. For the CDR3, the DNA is TGTGCCAGTAGTATAGATCAGGGCACAACTAATGAAAAACTGTTTTTT. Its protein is CASSIDQGTTNEKLFF.

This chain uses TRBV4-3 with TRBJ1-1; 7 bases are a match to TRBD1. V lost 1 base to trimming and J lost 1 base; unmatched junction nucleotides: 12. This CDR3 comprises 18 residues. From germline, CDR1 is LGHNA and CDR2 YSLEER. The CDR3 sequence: CASSQGLAGGIPNTEAFF. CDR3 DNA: TGCGCCAGCAGCCAAGGATTGGCAGGGGGGATCCCGAACACTGAAGCTTTCTTT.

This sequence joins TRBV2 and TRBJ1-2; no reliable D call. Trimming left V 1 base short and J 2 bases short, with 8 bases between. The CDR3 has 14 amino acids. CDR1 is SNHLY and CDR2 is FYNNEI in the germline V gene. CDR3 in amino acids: CASSEDIGNYGYTF. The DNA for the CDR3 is TGTGCCAGCAGTGAAGACATCGGGAACTATGGCTACACCTTC.

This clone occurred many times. The CDR3 here is CASSRQKNTEAFF. Written as DNA, the CDR3 is TGTGCCAGTAGTAGGCAAAAGAACACTGAAGCTTTCTTT. V is TRBV19 and J is TRBJ1-1; no reliable D call. Germline CDR1 is LNHDA and CDR2 is SQIVND (reference sequence). This CDR3 spans 13 amino acids. V lost 4 bases and J 1 base, leaving 7 bases between the germline ends.

The CDR3 protein is CAWSVALNSIIDTQYF. Written as DNA, the CDR3 is TGTGCCTGGAGTGTTGCGTTAAACTCAATCATAGATACGCAGTATTTT. The rearrangement joins TRBV30 to TRBJ2-3, with no clear D. Germline V gives CDR1 GTSNPN, CDR2 SVGIG (reference sequence). V was pared by 0 bases and J by 5 bases, with 18 bases between. The CDR3 loop spans 16 amino acids.

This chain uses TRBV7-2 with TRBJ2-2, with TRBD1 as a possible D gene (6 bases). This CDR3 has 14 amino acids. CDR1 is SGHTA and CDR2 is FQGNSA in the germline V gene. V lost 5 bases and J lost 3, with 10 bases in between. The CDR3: CASSHRAYTGELFF. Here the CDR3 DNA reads TGTGCCAGCAGCCACAGGGCCTACACCGGGGAGCTGTTTTTT.

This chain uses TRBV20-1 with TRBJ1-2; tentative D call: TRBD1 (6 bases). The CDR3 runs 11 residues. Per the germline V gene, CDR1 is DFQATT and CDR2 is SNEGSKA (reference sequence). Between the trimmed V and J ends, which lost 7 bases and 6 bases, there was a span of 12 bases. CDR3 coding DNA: TGCAGTGTCCGAACAGGGAATGGCTACACCTTC. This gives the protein CSVRTGNGYTF.

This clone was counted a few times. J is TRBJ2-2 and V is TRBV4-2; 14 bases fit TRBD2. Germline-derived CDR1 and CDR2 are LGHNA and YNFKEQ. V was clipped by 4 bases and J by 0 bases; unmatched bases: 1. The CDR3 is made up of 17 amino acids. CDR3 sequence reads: CASSLGLAGANTGELFF. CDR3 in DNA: TGTGCCAGCAGCCTGGGACTAGCGGGGGCGAACACCGGGGAGCTGTTTTTT.

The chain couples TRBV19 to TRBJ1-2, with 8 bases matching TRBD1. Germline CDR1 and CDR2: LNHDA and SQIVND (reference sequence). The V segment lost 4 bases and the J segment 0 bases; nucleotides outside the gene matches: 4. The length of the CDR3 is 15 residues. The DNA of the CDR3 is TGTGCCAGTAGTACACAGGGGGAACCTAACTATGGCTACACCTTC. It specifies CASSTQGEPNYGYTF.

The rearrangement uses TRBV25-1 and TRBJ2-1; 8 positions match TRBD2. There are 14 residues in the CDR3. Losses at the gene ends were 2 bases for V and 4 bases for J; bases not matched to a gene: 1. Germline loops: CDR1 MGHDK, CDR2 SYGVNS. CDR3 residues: CASSEAGGYNEQFF. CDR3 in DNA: TGTGCCAGCAGTGAAGCGGGGGGATACAATGAGCAGTTCTTC.

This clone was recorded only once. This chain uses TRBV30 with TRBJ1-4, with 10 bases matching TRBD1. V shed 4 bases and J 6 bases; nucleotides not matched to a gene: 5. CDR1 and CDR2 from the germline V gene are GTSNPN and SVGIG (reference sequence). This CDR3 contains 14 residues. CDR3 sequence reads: CAWMTGTGDEKLFF. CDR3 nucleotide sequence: TGTGCCTGGATGACCGGGACAGGGGATGAAAAACTGTTTTTT.

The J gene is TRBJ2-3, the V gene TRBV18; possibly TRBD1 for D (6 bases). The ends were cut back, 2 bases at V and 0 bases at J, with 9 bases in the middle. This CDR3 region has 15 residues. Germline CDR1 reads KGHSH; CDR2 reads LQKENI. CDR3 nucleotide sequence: TGTGCCAGCTCACCATCGGGACAAAGCACAGATACGCAGTATTTT. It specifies CASSPSGQSTDTQYF.

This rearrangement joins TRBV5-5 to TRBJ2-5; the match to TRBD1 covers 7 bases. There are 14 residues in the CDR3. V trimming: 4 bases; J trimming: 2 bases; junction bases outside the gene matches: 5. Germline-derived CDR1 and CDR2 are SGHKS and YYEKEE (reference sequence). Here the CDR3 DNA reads TGTGCCAGCAGCAACCGGGGACAGCAAGAGACCCAGTACTTC. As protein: CASSNRGQQETQYF.

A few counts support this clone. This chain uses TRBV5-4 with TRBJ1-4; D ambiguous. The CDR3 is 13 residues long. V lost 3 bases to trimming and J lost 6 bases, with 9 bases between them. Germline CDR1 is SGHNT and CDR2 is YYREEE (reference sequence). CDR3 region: CASSSPDYEKLFF. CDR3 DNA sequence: TGTGCCAGCAGCTCCCCGGACTATGAAAAACTGTTTTTT.